The T cell receptor beta chain under discussion was sequenced for a study of OX40 agonist ivuxolimab in advanced cancers. Germline CDR1 GTSNPN, CDR2 SVGIG (reference sequence). Trimming left V 1 base short and J 0 bases short, with 6 bases between. The CDR3 contains 13 residues. Sequencing was performed with immunoSEQ multiplex PCR; in TCRdb, only in-frame clones are kept and a portion is missing. The data show tens of thousands of clones, 70% to 90% seen once. This clonotype originated in an adult with an advanced solid tumor such as melanoma, head and neck, liver or kidney cancer. Sequencing used CD4+ or CD8+ T cells sorted from blood, obtained in a trial of the OX40 agonist ivuxolimab. This chain links TRBV30 with TRBJ1-1; no firm D call. CDR3 nucleotide sequence: TGTGCCTGGAGTGGACTTATGAACACTGAAGCTTTCTTT. It encodes CAWSGLMNTEAFF. The full variable domain, in which reference TRBV30 and TRBJ1-1 provide the parts outside the CDR3, is SQTIHQWPATLVQPVGSPLSLECTVEGTSNPNLYWYRQAAGRGLQLLFYSVGIGQISSEVPQNLSASRPQDRQFILSSKKLLLSDSGFYLCAWSGLMNTEAFFGQGTRLTVV.